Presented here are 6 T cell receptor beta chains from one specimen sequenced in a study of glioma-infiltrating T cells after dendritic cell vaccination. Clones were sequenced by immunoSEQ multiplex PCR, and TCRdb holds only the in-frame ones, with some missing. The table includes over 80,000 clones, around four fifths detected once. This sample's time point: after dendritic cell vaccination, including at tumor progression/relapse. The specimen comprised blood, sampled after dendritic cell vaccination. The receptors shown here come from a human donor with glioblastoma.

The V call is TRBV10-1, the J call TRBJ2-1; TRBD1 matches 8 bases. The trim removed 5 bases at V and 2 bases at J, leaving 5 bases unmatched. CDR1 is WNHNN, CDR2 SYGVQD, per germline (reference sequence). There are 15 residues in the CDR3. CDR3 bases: TGCGCCAGCAGTCCAACAGGGGGGCCCTACAATGAGCAGTTCTTC. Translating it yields CASSPTGGPYNEQFF.

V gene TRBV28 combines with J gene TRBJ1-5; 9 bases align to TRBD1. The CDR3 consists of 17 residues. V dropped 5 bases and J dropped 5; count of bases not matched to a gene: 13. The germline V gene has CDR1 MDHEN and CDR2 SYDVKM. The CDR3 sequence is CASSLGDRVHIDQPQHF. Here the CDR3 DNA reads TGTGCCAGCAGTCTGGGGGACAGGGTCCATATTGATCAGCCCCAGCATTTT.

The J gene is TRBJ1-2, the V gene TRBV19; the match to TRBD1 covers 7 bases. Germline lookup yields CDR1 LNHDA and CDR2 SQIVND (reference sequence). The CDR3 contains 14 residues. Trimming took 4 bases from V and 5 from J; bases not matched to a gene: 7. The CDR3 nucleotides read TGTGCCAGTAGTACTGGGACAGAGATATATGGCTACACCTTC. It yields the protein CASSTGTEIYGYTF.

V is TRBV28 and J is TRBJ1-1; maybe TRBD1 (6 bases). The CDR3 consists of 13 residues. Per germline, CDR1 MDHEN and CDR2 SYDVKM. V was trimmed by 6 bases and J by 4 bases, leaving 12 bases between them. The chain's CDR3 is CASSRQVGTEAFF. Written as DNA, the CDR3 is TGTGCCAGCAGCCGACAGGTCGGCACTGAAGCTTTCTTT.

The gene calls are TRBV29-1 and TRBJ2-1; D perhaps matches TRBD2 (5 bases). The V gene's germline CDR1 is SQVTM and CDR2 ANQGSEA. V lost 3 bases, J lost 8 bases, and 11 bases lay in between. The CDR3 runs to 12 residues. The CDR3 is CSVDRPGDEQFF. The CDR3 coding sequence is TGCAGCGTTGACCGTCCCGGGGATGAGCAGTTCTTC.

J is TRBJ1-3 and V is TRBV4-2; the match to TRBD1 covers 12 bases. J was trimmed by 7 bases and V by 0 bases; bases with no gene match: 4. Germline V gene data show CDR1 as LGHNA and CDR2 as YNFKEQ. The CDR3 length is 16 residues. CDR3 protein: CASSQDLGQGANTIYF. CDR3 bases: TGTGCCAGCAGCCAAGATTTGGGACAGGGGGCGAACACCATATATTTT.